A selection of T cell receptor beta chains follows, all from one sample in a study of blood T cell repertoires in COVID-19. Assay used: immunoSEQ multiplex PCR; TCRdb lists only in-frame clones, some missing. The sample yields about 360,000 clones, approximately 86% seen once. The specimen sequenced was PBMCs or T cells enriched from blood (not recorded which). The receptors were gathered from a middle-aged woman with acute COVID-19. CDR3s include the opening cysteine and the closing phenylalanine or tryptophan. The D gene is left open where the match is weak. Size is stated for part of the rows, as once, few or many counts, or as a class when the clone is expanded.

D gene: -; V gene: TRBV15; J gene: TRBJ1-2; clone size: once; CDR3 protein: CATSRDLGEGYTF; CDR3 DNA: TGTGCCACCAGCAGAGATCTCGGGGAGGGCTACACCTTC
D gene: TRBD2; V gene: TRBV2; J gene: TRBJ2-3; clone size: -; CDR3 protein: CASIQLASGGTDTQYF; CDR3 DNA: TGTGCCAGCATACAACTAGCGAGCGGGGGTACAGATACGCAGTATTTT
D gene: TRBD1; V gene: TRBV6-5; J gene: TRBJ1-4; clone size: -; CDR3 protein: CASSLTGVATNEKLFF; CDR3 DNA: TGTGCCAGCAGTTTAACAGGGGTAGCAACTAATGAAAAACTGTTTTTT
D gene: -; V gene: TRBV19; J gene: TRBJ1-1; clone size: -; CDR3 protein: CASSALQGLVSNTEAFF; CDR3 DNA: TGTGCCAGTAGTGCCTTACAGGGCCTGGTTTCGAACACTGAAGCTTTCTTT
D gene: -; V gene: TRBV15; J gene: TRBJ1-1; clone size: few; CDR3 protein: CATSRDMGLTEAFF; CDR3 DNA: TGTGCCACCAGCAGAGATATGGGGCTCACTGAAGCTTTCTTT
D gene: TRBD1; V gene: TRBV7-2; J gene: TRBJ1-4; clone size: -; CDR3 protein: CASSSTGTGREKLFF; CDR3 DNA: TGTGCCAGCAGCTCCACCGGGACAGGGCGGGAAAAACTGTTTTTT
D gene: -; V gene: TRBV15; J gene: TRBJ1-1; clone size: -; CDR3 protein: CATSRTANTEAFF; CDR3 DNA: TGTGCCACCAGCAGGACAGCGAACACTGAAGCTTTCTTT
D gene: -; V gene: TRBV19; J gene: TRBJ1-5; clone size: -; CDR3 protein: CASSIEGGADQPQHF; CDR3 DNA: TGTGCCAGTAGTATAGAGGGGGGGGCGGATCAGCCCCAGCATTTT
D gene: TRBD2; V gene: TRBV6-2/TRBV6-3; J gene: TRBJ2-3; clone size: -; CDR3 protein: CASSRTSGGRDTQYF; CDR3 DNA: TGTGCCAGCAGTCGCACTAGCGGGGGCCGGGATACGCAGTATTTT
D gene: -; V gene: TRBV12-3/TRBV12-4; J gene: TRBJ2-5; clone size: -; CDR3 protein: CASTQTGSETQYF; CDR3 DNA: TGTGCCAGCACCCAAACAGGGAGCGAGACCCAGTACTTC
D gene: -; V gene: TRBV5-5; J gene: TRBJ1-2; clone size: once; CDR3 protein: CASRSFREEYGYTF; CDR3 DNA: TGTGCCAGCAGATCCTTCAGGGAGGAGTATGGCTACACCTTC
D gene: -; V gene: TRBV19; J gene: TRBJ2-3; clone size: -; CDR3 protein: CASRQTGTTSTDTQYF; CDR3 DNA: TGTGCCAGTAGGCAAACCGGGACAACTAGCACAGATACGCAGTATTTT
D gene: -; V gene: TRBV5-1; J gene: TRBJ2-7; clone size: -; CDR3 protein: CASSLTVGYEQYF; CDR3 DNA: TGCGCCAGCAGCTTAACAGTAGGCTACGAGCAGTACTTC
D gene: -; V gene: TRBV25-1; J gene: TRBJ1-2; clone size: -; CDR3 protein: CASSRYGYTF; CDR3 DNA: TGTGCCAGCAGTCGGTATGGCTACACCTTC
D gene: -; V gene: TRBV5-6; J gene: TRBJ2-7; clone size: once; CDR3 protein: CASSLFRGASYEQYF; CDR3 DNA: TGTGCCAGCAGCTTGTTCCGGGGGGCCTCCTACGAGCAGTACTTC
D gene: -; V gene: TRBV7-9; J gene: TRBJ1-1; clone size: -; CDR3 protein: CASTSQVMNTEAFF; CDR3 DNA: TGTGCCAGCACCTCACAGGTCATGAACACTGAAGCTTTCTTT
D gene: TRBD2; V gene: TRBV19; J gene: TRBJ2-1; clone size: -; CDR3 protein: CASSEQLAGGYNEQFF; CDR3 DNA: TGTGCCAGTAGTGAGCAATTAGCGGGGGGTTACAATGAGCAGTTCTTC
D gene: TRBD2; V gene: TRBV5-1; J gene: TRBJ2-1; clone size: -; CDR3 protein: CASSLRTSGGNGEQFF; CDR3 DNA: TGCGCCAGCAGCTTGAGGACTAGCGGGGGAAACGGTGAGCAGTTCTTC
D gene: TRBD2; V gene: TRBV7-9; J gene: TRBJ2-5; clone size: -; CDR3 protein: CASSGGGLKETQYF; CDR3 DNA: TGTGCCAGCAGCGGCGGGGGGCTGAAAGAGACCCAGTACTTC
D gene: TRBD1; V gene: TRBV10-1; J gene: TRBJ2-7; clone size: -; CDR3 protein: CASSEGTGRAYEQYF; CDR3 DNA: TGCGCCAGCAGTGAGGGGACAGGGAGGGCCTACGAGCAGTACTTC
D gene: -; V gene: TRBV30; J gene: TRBJ1-2; clone size: -; CDR3 protein: CAWSGWQNGYTF; CDR3 DNA: TGTGCCTGGAGTGGATGGCAGAATGGCTACACCTTC
D gene: TRBD1; V gene: TRBV7-8; J gene: TRBJ1-1; clone size: once; CDR3 protein: CASSWGQGTEAFF; CDR3 DNA: TGTGCCAGCAGCTGGGGACAGGGCACTGAAGCTTTCTTT
D gene: -; V gene: TRBV5-4; J gene: TRBJ1-1; clone size: -; CDR3 protein: CASLGSNTEAFF; CDR3 DNA: TGTGCCAGCCTCGGGTCCAACACTGAAGCTTTCTTT
D gene: -; V gene: TRBV6-5; J gene: TRBJ1-4; clone size: -; CDR3 protein: CASKDSATNEKLFF; CDR3 DNA: TGTGCCAGCAAGGACTCGGCAACTAATGAAAAACTGTTTTTT
D gene: TRBD1; V gene: TRBV7-9; J gene: TRBJ1-4; clone size: -; CDR3 protein: CASSLEMGQGTEKLFF; CDR3 DNA: TGTGCCAGCAGCTTAGAAATGGGACAGGGTACCGAAAAACTGTTTTTT
D gene: TRBD2; V gene: TRBV5-1; J gene: TRBJ2-5; clone size: -; CDR3 protein: CASSSPLAGGRQETQYF; CDR3 DNA: TGCGCCAGCAGCTCCCCCCTAGCGGGGGGGAGACAAGAGACCCAGTACTTC
D gene: -; V gene: TRBV19; J gene: TRBJ1-3; clone size: few; CDR3 protein: CASTQAPSGNTIYF; CDR3 DNA: TGTGCCAGTACCCAGGCTCCCTCTGGAAACACCATATATTTT
D gene: -; V gene: TRBV30; J gene: TRBJ2-3; clone size: -; CDR3 protein: CAWSPQSAGDTQYF; CDR3 DNA: TGTGCCTGGAGCCCCCAAAGTGCGGGAGATACGCAGTATTTT
D gene: TRBD1; V gene: TRBV19; J gene: TRBJ1-3; clone size: -; CDR3 protein: CASSDPGQGEGNTIYF; CDR3 DNA: TGTGCCAGTAGCGACCCGGGACAGGGAGAAGGAAACACCATATATTTT
D gene: -; V gene: TRBV11-2; J gene: TRBJ2-7; clone size: -; CDR3 protein: CASSFISLAGFYEQYF; CDR3 DNA: TGTGCCAGCAGCTTTATTTCTTTGGCAGGGTTCTACGAGCAGTACTTC